What follows are 23 T cell receptor beta chains derived from one specimen sequenced in a study of blood T cell repertoires in COVID-19. TCRdb's copy holds only in-frame clones and misses some; the assay was immunoSEQ multiplex PCR. The data hold about 65,000 clones, with more than 75% observed a single time. Sequenced sample: peripheral blood. These receptors were obtained from a man aged 60 to 75 with acute or convalescent COVID-19.

This clone was counted once. J is TRBJ1-4 and V is TRBV3-1 (or the pseudogene TRBV3-2), with TRBD1 as a possible D gene (5 bases). V lost 3 bases and J lost 13, with 12 bases in between. Looked up from germline, CDR1 is LGHDT and CDR2 is YNNKEL (reference sequence). This CDR3 has 12 amino acids. CDR3 coding DNA: TGTGCCAGCAGCCAGACCCCCGGGGGACTGTTTTTT. Amino acid sequence: CASSQTPGGLFF.

The chain links TRBV9 to TRBJ1-5; TRBD1 agrees at 7 bases. Looked up from germline, CDR1 is SGDLS and CDR2 is YYNGEE. Germline trimming cut 0 bases from V and 0 bases from J; bases unmatched to any gene: 18. The CDR3 runs 21 residues. The CDR3 DNA follows: TGTGCCAGCAGCGTAGATTGGTGGGTTCGGGACAGCGATTATAGCAATCAGCCCCAGCATTTT. Translating it yields CASSVDWWVRDSDYSNQPQHF.

The chain links TRBV4-1 to TRBJ2-1; a possible D gene is TRBD2 (5 bases). The V gene lost 8 bases and the J gene lost 0 bases, with 14 bases spanning the gap. The V gene's germline CDR1 is MGHRA and CDR2 YSYEKL. This CDR3 comprises 15 residues. The CDR3 bases are TGCGCCAGCGTACAGCGGTGGAGCTCCTACAATGAGCAGTTCTTC. This codes for CASVQRWSSYNEQFF.

CDR3 coding DNA: TGTGCTAGTGGTGCACAGGGGTTCGAGGGCTACACCTTC. Translation: CASGAQGFEGYTF. The V call is TRBV12-5, the J call TRBJ1-2; TRBD1 matches 7 bases. V gave up 5 bases and J gave up 8 bases; unmatched junction bases: 8. Germline CDR1 LGHNT, CDR2 FRNRAP. There are 13 residues in the CDR3.

V usage is TRBV9 and J usage is TRBJ2-5, with 8 bases fitting TRBD1. J lost 2 bases, V lost 0 bases, and 6 bases had no gene match. CDR3 length equals 16 residues. Germline values: CDR1 SGDLS, CDR2 YYNGEE. CDR3 DNA: TGTGCCAGCAGCGTAGCTTTGGGGACAGGACAAGAGACCCAGTACTTC. Encoded protein: CASSVALGTGQETQYF.

V usage is TRBV7-2 and J usage is TRBJ1-5, with TRBD1 identical over 7 bases. Trimming removed 1 base from V and 3 bases from J; junction bases left unmatched: 3. Germline V gene lookup returns CDR1 SGHTA and CDR2 FQGNSA. The CDR3 covers 15 residues. The CDR3 bases are TGTGCCAGCAGCTTAGTGACAGGGATCAATCAGCCCCAGCATTTT. Protein product: CASSLVTGINQPQHF. The variable domain in full, completed from reference TRBV7-2 and TRBJ1-5, reads GAGVSQSPSNKVTEKGKDVELRCDPISGHTALYWYRQSLGQGLEFLIYFQGNSAPDKSGLPSDRFSAERTGGSVSTLTIQRTQQEDSAVYLCASSLVTGINQPQHFGDGTRLSIL.

The chain employs TRBV24-1 and TRBJ2-3, with TRBD1 matching 10 bases. The V and J ends lost 3 bases and 6 bases, in that order; junction bases with no gene match: 11. This CDR3 region has 17 residues. Germline V gives CDR1 KGHDR, CDR2 SFDVKD. CDR3 bases: TGTGCCACCAGTGATCGGAACCCGGGACAGGGGTGGGATACGCAGTATTTT. Translation: CATSDRNPGQGWDTQYF.

The V call is TRBV10-3, the J call TRBJ2-7; 7 bases map to TRBD1. The J segment lost 0 bases and the V segment lost 5 bases, leaving 7 bases of the junction unmatched. Germline V gene data show CDR1 as ENHRY and CDR2 as SYGVKD. This CDR3 contains 15 residues. As DNA, the CDR3 is TGTGCCATCAGTATGGGACAGCTGAGCTCCTACGAGCAGTACTTC. Translated, it gives CAISMGQLSSYEQYF.

This clone showed up just once. This sequence joins TRBV13 and TRBJ2-3, with D possibly being TRBD1 (6 bases). Germline lookup yields CDR1 PRHDT and CDR2 FYEKMQ (reference sequence). The CDR3 runs to 16 residues. V was pared by 5 bases and J by 2 bases, with 17 bases between. This CDR3 is CASSLPGHGITDTQYF. The DNA for the CDR3 is TGTGCCAGCAGCCTACCGGGACATGGGATCACAGATACGCAGTATTTT. Looking up the rest from reference TRBV13 and TRBJ2-3 gives the full variable domain: AAGVIQSPRHLIKEKRETATLKCYPIPRHDTVYWYQQGPGQDPQFLISFYEKMQSDKGSIPDRFSAQQFSDYHSELNMSSLELGDSALYFCASSLPGHGITDTQYFGPGTRLTVL.

This clone was found once. This sequence joins TRBV29-1 and TRBJ2-7; D might be TRBD1 or TRBD2, each matching 6 bases. Trimming took 7 bases from V and 3 from J, leaving 13 bases between them. The CDR3 contains 12 residues. CDR1 is SQVTM, CDR2 ANQGSEA, per germline. The DNA for the CDR3 is TGCAGCGGGGGGGACATTCTCTACGAGCAGTACTTC. Translated, it gives CSGGDILYEQYF.

The rearrangement joins TRBV5-1 to TRBJ1-1; 10 bases agree with TRBD1. Per the germline V gene, CDR1 is SGHRS and CDR2 is YFSETQ. The CDR3 runs to 16 residues. J lost 1 base, V lost 4 bases, and 7 bases had no gene match. In DNA, the CDR3 is TGCGCCAGCAGCCGTTACTGGGACAGGGGGAACACTGAAGCTTTCTTT. This translates into CASSRYWDRGNTEAFF.

The gene calls are TRBV5-1 and TRBJ1-2, with TRBD1 matching 8 bases. V shed 3 bases and J 5 bases; nucleotides not matched to a gene: 12. Germline V CDR1 and CDR2: SGHRS, YFSETQ. The CDR3 spans 16 residues. CDR3 DNA sequence: TGCGCCAGCAGCTCCTCTGGACAGGGTGTTCTGTATGGCTACACCTTC. It codes for CASSSSGQGVLYGYTF.

The chain combines TRBV30 with TRBJ1-1, with D possibly TRBD1 on 5 matching bases. Trimming cost V 2 bases and J 6 bases, with 7 bases left between them. The CDR3 is 11 residues long. The germline gives CDR1 GTSNPN, CDR2 SVGIG (reference sequence). The CDR3: CAWSRDSEAFF. DNA of the CDR3: TGTGCCTGGAGTAGGGACTCTGAAGCTTTCTTT.

This sequence joins TRBV6-1 and TRBJ1-5; 7 bases are a match to TRBD1. V lost 4 bases and J lost 4; bases outside the gene matches: 13. The CDR3 extends over 17 amino acids. Germline lookup yields CDR1 MNHNS and CDR2 SASEGT. CDR3 sequence (DNA): TGTGCCAGCAGTGCTGAGACAGGGTATATTCCTAATCAGCCCCAGCATTTT. This codes for CASSAETGYIPNQPQHF.

This rearrangement joins TRBV20-1 to TRBJ2-7; 8 nucleotides line up with TRBD2. With 3 bases clipped from V and 3 bases from J, the junction kept 7 bases outside the gene matches. From germline, CDR1 is DFQATT and CDR2 SNEGSKA (reference sequence). This CDR3 comprises 14 residues. DNA of the CDR3: TGCAGTGCTAGTCCGCTGGGACTAGACTACGAGCAGTACTTC. It encodes CSASPLGLDYEQYF.

The CDR3 sequence is CASSPGQVTEAFF. CDR3 nucleotides: TGTGCCAGCAGTCCCGGACAGGTCACTGAAGCTTTCTTT. The chain joins TRBV3-1 (or the pseudogene TRBV3-2) to TRBJ1-1; 7 nucleotides agree with TRBD1. Germline V gene sequence: CDR1 LGHDT, CDR2 YNNKEL (reference sequence). The CDR3 sequence is 13 residues long. V shed 6 bases, J shed 4 bases, and the junction held 5 bases outside the gene matches.

This rearrangement joins TRBV30 to TRBJ1-1, with a possible D match to TRBD1 (6 bases). Trimming removed 4 bases at V and 1 base at J, with 13 bases between. Germline V gene data show CDR1 as GTSNPN and CDR2 as SVGIG (reference sequence). This CDR3 is 14 amino acids long. Here the CDR3 reads CAWKLRGRNTEAFF. CDR3 nucleotides: TGTGCCTGGAAATTGCGGGGGCGGAACACTGAAGCTTTCTTT.

V is TRBV7-8 and J is TRBJ1-5; D perhaps matches TRBD1 (5 bases). The CDR3 has 12 residues. V lost 4 bases to trimming and J lost 9 bases, with 10 bases between them. Looked up from germline, CDR1 is SGHVS and CDR2 is FQNEAQ. DNA for the CDR3: TGTGCCAGCAGCTCGTCAGGGTCGCCCCAGCATTTT. This gives the protein CASSSSGSPQHF.

V and J are TRBV5-4 and TRBJ2-2; D not certain. The CDR3 is made up of 14 amino acids. The germline V gene encodes CDR1 SGHNT and CDR2 YYREEE (reference sequence). V lost 1 base, J lost 0 bases, and 4 bases lay in between. CDR3 DNA sequence: TGTGCCAGCAGCTTGCTAGCGAACACCGGGGAGCTGTTTTTT. Its translation: CASSLLANTGELFF.

V and J are TRBV24-1 and TRBJ2-3; no definite D call. Germline V gene data show CDR1 as KGHDR and CDR2 as SFDVKD. The length of the CDR3 is 12 residues. V was clipped by 9 bases and J by 8 bases, with 14 bases between them. The CDR3 DNA is TGTGCCACCGGTTCGGATGGGCTTACGCAGTATTTT. Translation gives CATGSDGLTQYF.

The chain couples TRBV7-2 to TRBJ1-6; D is possibly TRBD1 (6 bases). The CDR3 consists of 15 residues. With 2 bases removed from V and 5 bases from J, the gap between germline ends came to 10 bases. Germline values: CDR1 SGHTA, CDR2 FQGNSA. The CDR3 region is CASSLLAGDNSPLHF. CDR3 DNA sequence: TGTGCCAGCAGCTTACTCGCAGGGGATAATTCACCCCTCCACTTT.

This clone was recorded only once. The CDR3 reads CASHKGGVNSPLHF. The DNA of the CDR3 is TGTGCCAGCCATAAGGGGGGGGTCAATTCACCCCTCCACTTT. V usage is TRBV2 and J usage is TRBJ1-6; maybe TRBD1 (6 bases). The CDR3 extends over 14 amino acids. Germline loops: CDR1 SNHLY, CDR2 FYNNEI. Deletions cut 8 bases from V and 7 bases from J, with 15 bases between.

A single count supports this clone. The chain joins TRBV5-4 to TRBJ1-1, with TRBD1 matching over 9 bases. Germline V lookup: CDR1 SGHNT, CDR2 YYREEE (reference sequence). CDR3 length equals 13 residues. J lost 8 bases, V lost 5 bases, and 7 bases had no gene match. In nucleotides, the CDR3 is TGTGCCAGCAGTCGGGACAGGGCTATCGAAGCTTTCTTT. It specifies CASSRDRAIEAFF.